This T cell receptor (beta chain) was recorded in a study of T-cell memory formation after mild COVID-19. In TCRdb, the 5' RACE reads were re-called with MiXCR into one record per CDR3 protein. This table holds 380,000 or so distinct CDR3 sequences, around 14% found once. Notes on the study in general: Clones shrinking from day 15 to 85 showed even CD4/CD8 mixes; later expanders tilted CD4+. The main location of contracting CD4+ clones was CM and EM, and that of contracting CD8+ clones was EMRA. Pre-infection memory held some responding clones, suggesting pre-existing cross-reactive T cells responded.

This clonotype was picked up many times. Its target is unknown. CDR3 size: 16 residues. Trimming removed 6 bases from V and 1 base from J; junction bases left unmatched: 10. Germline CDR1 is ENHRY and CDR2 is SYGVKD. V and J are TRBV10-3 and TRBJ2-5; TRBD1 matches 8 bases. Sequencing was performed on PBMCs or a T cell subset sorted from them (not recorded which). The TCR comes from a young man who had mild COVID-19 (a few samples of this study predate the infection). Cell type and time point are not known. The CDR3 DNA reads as TGTGCCATCAGCCCCGGGAACAGGGGGTCCCAAGAGACCCAGTACTTC. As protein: CAISPGNRGSQETQYF.